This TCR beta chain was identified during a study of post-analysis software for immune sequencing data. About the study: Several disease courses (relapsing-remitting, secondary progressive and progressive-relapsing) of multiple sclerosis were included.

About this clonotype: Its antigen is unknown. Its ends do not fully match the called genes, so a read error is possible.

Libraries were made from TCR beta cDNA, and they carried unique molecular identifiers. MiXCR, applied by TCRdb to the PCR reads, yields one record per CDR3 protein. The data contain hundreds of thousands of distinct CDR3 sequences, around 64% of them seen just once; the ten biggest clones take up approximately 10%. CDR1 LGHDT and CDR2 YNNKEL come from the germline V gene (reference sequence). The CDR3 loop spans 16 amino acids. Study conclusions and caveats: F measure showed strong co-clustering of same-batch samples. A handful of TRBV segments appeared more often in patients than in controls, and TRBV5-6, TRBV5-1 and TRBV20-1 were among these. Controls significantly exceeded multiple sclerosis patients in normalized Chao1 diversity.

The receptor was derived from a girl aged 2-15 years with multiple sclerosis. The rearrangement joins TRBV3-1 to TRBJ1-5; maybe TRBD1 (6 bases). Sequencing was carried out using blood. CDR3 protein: CACSQGVSGAGQPQHF. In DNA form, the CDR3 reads TGTGCCTGCAGCCAAGGAGTATCGGGGGCAGGGCAGCCCCAGCATTTT.